This T cell receptor beta chain was obtained from a study of T cell changes during pregnancy in multiple sclerosis. Sequenced by immunoSEQ multiplex PCR; TCRdb stores in-frame clones only, minus some. This table has about 72,000 clones, 75% to 95% appearing once. The CDR3 length is 15 residues. In germline, CDR1 is SGHRS, CDR2 YFSETQ. The V gene lost 1 base and the J gene lost 6 bases, with 11 bases spanning the gap. The sequencing used peripheral blood, collected in the third trimester of pregnancy. This clonotype was sampled from a female donor in good health, enrolled as a control in a pregnancy study. The rearrangement links TRBV5-1 to TRBJ1-6; possibly TRBD1 for D (6 bases). This CDR3 is CASSLRQDPNSPLHF. Here the CDR3 DNA reads TGCGCCAGCAGCTTGAGACAGGACCCTAATTCACCCCTCCACTTT.